The rows below give T cell receptor beta chains drawn from one sample of a study of CD8+CD57+ T cells in acquired aplastic anemia. From the reads, TCRdb called clonotypes with MiXCR, one entry per CDR3 protein. Seen here are 150,000 to 200,000 distinct CDR3 sequences, around 63% observed once, and the top ten hold approximately 40%. The sequencing sample was made of sorted CD4+, CD8+, or CD8+CD57+ T cells (not recorded which) from PBMCs. The receptors come from a human donor with aplastic anemia. Both conserved end residues are part of each CDR3. The D gene is left open where the match is weak. The size of a clone is reported for some rows only, either as once, few or many, or as a class for expanded clones.

V gene: TRBV2
D gene: -
clone size: once
J gene: TRBJ1-1
CDR3 protein: CASTETVTEAFF
CDR3 DNA: TGTGCCAGCACGGAGACAGTCACTGAAGCTTTCTTT

V gene: TRBV19
D gene: -
clone size: -
J gene: TRBJ1-1
CDR3 protein: CASSIFQQPNTEAFF
CDR3 DNA: TGTGCCAGTAGTATATTTCAACAGCCGAACACTGAAGCTTTCTTT

V gene: TRBV25-1
D gene: TRBD1
clone size: -
J gene: TRBJ2-7
CDR3 protein: CASSEPTGHEQYF
CDR3 DNA: TGTGCCAGCAGTGAACCGACAGGGCACGAGCAGTACTTC

V gene: TRBV2
D gene: -
clone size: -
J gene: TRBJ1-6
CDR3 protein: CASSEPKGGSPLHF
CDR3 DNA: TGTGCCAGCAGTGAGCCCAAGGGTGGCTCACCCCTCCACTTT

V gene: TRBV20-1
D gene: -
clone size: few
J gene: TRBJ1-2
CDR3 protein: CSARDRWDIYGYTF
CDR3 DNA: TGCAGTGCTAGAGATCGTTGGGACATATATGGCTACACCTTC

V gene: TRBV7-2
D gene: -
clone size: -
J gene: TRBJ1-3
CDR3 protein: CASSRDRPGNTIYF
CDR3 DNA: TGTGCCAGCAGCCGTGATCGTCCTGGAAACACCATATATTTT

V gene: TRBV5-8
D gene: -
clone size: many
J gene: TRBJ1-2
CDR3 protein: CASKGTGRDLYGYTF
CDR3 DNA: TGTGCCAGCAAGGGAACAGGCCGTGACCTCTATGGCTACACCTTC

V gene: TRBV20-1
D gene: TRBD1
clone size: -
J gene: TRBJ1-6
CDR3 protein: CSASGQGAENSPLHF
CDR3 DNA: TGCAGTGCGTCTGGACAGGGGGCTGAGAATTCACCCCTCCACTTT

V gene: TRBV9
D gene: TRBD2
clone size: -
J gene: TRBJ2-1
CDR3 protein: CASSVGGGTVEQFF
CDR3 DNA: TGTGCCAGCAGCGTTGGGGGAGGGACGGTTGAGCAGTTCTTC

V gene: TRBV12-3/TRBV12-4
D gene: -
clone size: -
J gene: TRBJ1-6
CDR3 protein: CASSSLLADRDNSPLHF
CDR3 DNA: TGTGCCAGCAGTTCATTACTCGCGGACAGAGATAATTCACCCCTCCACTTT

V gene: TRBV29-1
D gene: -
clone size: -
J gene: TRBJ1-4
CDR3 protein: CSAEDEKLFF
CDR3 DNA: TGCAGCGCCGAAGATGAAAAACTGTTTTTT

V gene: TRBV20-1
D gene: -
clone size: -
J gene: TRBJ2-5
CDR3 protein: CSARDLASPKETQYF
CDR3 DNA: TGCAGTGCTAGAGATCTCGCCAGCCCAAAAGAGACCCAGTACTTC

V gene: TRBV7-6
D gene: TRBD1
clone size: -
J gene: TRBJ2-2
CDR3 protein: CASSPIKGQDRALEGELFF
CDR3 DNA: TGTGCCAGCAGCCCGATCAAGGGACAGGACAGGGCTTTGGAGGGGGAGCTGTTTTTT

V gene: TRBV2
D gene: -
clone size: -
J gene: TRBJ2-7
CDR3 protein: CASSGAGEQYF
CDR3 DNA: TGTGCCAGCAGCGGAGCCGGCGAGCAGTACTTC

V gene: TRBV7-4
D gene: TRBD1
clone size: -
J gene: TRBJ2-3
CDR3 protein: CASSLGTGHF
CDR3 DNA: TGTGCCAGCAGCCTCGGGACAGGGCATTTT

V gene: TRBV6-5
D gene: -
clone size: many
J gene: TRBJ2-6
CDR3 protein: CASSYDSGANVLTF
CDR3 DNA: TGTGCCAGCAGTTACGACTCTGGGGCCAACGTCCTGACTTTC

V gene: TRBV10-3
D gene: -
clone size: once
J gene: TRBJ1-1
CDR3 protein: CAISVDGTEAFF
CDR3 DNA: TGTGCCATCAGTGTGGACGGCACTGAAGCTTTCTTT

V gene: TRBV4-3
D gene: -
clone size: -
J gene: TRBJ1-4
CDR3 protein: CASRLTGSTNEKLFF
CDR3 DNA: TGCGCCAGCAGGCTAACAGGTTCAACTAATGAAAAACTGTTTTTT

V gene: TRBV7-7
D gene: -
clone size: -
J gene: TRBJ2-5
CDR3 protein: CASSSGVTQYF
CDR3 DNA: TGTGCTAGCAGCTCAGGTGTGACCCAGTACTTC

V gene: TRBV9
D gene: TRBD2
clone size: -
J gene: TRBJ2-3
CDR3 protein: CASSVETSGGRDTQYF
CDR3 DNA: TGTGCCAGCAGCGTAGAGACTAGCGGGGGGAGGGATACGCAGTATTTT

V gene: TRBV7-2
D gene: -
clone size: -
J gene: TRBJ1-5
CDR3 protein: CASSLGIQYSNQPQHF
CDR3 DNA: TGTGCCAGCAGCTTAGGGATTCAGTATAGCAATCAGCCCCAGCATTTT

V gene: TRBV7-6
D gene: TRBD2
clone size: -
J gene: TRBJ2-7
CDR3 protein: CASSLESGSYEQYF
CDR3 DNA: TGTGCCAGCAGCTTAGAAAGCGGGAGTTACGAGCAGTACTTC

V gene: TRBV9
D gene: -
clone size: -
J gene: TRBJ2-7
CDR3 protein: CASSVASSYEQYF
CDR3 DNA: TGTGCCAGCAGCGTCGCATCTTCCTACGAGCAGTACTTC

V gene: TRBV24-1
D gene: TRBD1
clone size: once
J gene: TRBJ1-5
CDR3 protein: CATSDSGGPNFVQPQHF
CDR3 DNA: TGTGCCACCAGTGATTCAGGGGGGCCTAATTTCGTTCAGCCCCAGCATTTT

V gene: TRBV7-3
D gene: -
clone size: -
J gene: TRBJ2-7
CDR3 protein: CASSSRTTILYEQYF
CDR3 DNA: TGTGCCAGCAGCTCCCGGACTACGATCCTATACGAGCAGTACTTC

V gene: TRBV29-1
D gene: -
clone size: -
J gene: TRBJ1-2
CDR3 protein: CSVDQGWYGYTF
CDR3 DNA: TGCAGCGTCGACCAGGGATGGTATGGCTACACCTTC

V gene: TRBV2
D gene: -
clone size: -
J gene: TRBJ2-7
CDR3 protein: CASSDWVGTYEQYF
CDR3 DNA: TGTGCCAGCAGTGATTGGGTCGGAACCTACGAGCAGTACTTC

V gene: TRBV24-1
D gene: -
clone size: -
J gene: TRBJ1-1
CDR3 protein: CATGDFGLGEGAFF
CDR3 DNA: TGTGCCACCGGTGATTTTGGTCTAGGCGAGGGAGCTTTCTTT

V gene: TRBV19
D gene: -
clone size: many
J gene: TRBJ2-7
CDR3 protein: CASSHGGSPYEQYF
CDR3 DNA: TGTGCCAGTAGCCACGGGGGCTCCCCCTACGAGCAGTACTTC

V gene: TRBV20-1
D gene: -
clone size: -
J gene: TRBJ2-1
CDR3 protein: CSAARGDRDYNEQFF
CDR3 DNA: TGCAGTGCTGCCCGCGGGGACAGAGACTACAATGAGCAGTTCTTC

V gene: TRBV29-1
D gene: -
clone size: -
J gene: TRBJ1-1
CDR3 protein: CSVRLGTTEAFF
CDR3 DNA: TGCAGCGTTCGGCTTGGGACCACTGAAGCTTTCTTT

V gene: TRBV10-3
D gene: -
clone size: once
J gene: TRBJ2-7
CDR3 protein: CAMSYESYEQYF
CDR3 DNA: TGTGCCATGAGTTACGAATCCTACGAGCAGTACTTC

V gene: TRBV12-3/TRBV12-4
D gene: TRBD2
clone size: many
J gene: TRBJ2-2
CDR3 protein: CASSLAGLAAGELFF
CDR3 DNA: TGTGCCAGCAGTTTAGCGGGACTAGCGGCCGGGGAGCTGTTTTTT

V gene: TRBV10-1
D gene: -
clone size: -
J gene: TRBJ2-2
CDR3 protein: CASSDKGGRGTGELFF
CDR3 DNA: TGCGCCAGCAGTGATAAGGGGGGCCGGGGCACCGGGGAGCTGTTTTTT

V gene: TRBV24-1
D gene: -
clone size: -
J gene: TRBJ1-1
CDR3 protein: CATSVGATEAFF
CDR3 DNA: TGTGCCACCAGTGTTGGGGCCACTGAAGCTTTCTTT

V gene: TRBV27
D gene: -
clone size: many
J gene: TRBJ2-7
CDR3 protein: CASRNSGSPYEQYF
CDR3 DNA: TGTGCCAGCCGTAATTCAGGGTCCCCCTACGAGCAGTACTTC

V gene: TRBV19
D gene: -
clone size: few
J gene: TRBJ1-6
CDR3 protein: CASSTRDYRSPLHF
CDR3 DNA: TGTGCCAGTAGCACCCGGGACTACAGATCACCCCTCCACTTT

V gene: TRBV7-9
D gene: -
clone size: -
J gene: TRBJ1-1
CDR3 protein: CASSLGGGANTEAFF
CDR3 DNA: TGTGCCAGCAGCTTAGGTGGAGGGGCGAACACTGAAGCTTTCTTT

V gene: TRBV15
D gene: TRBD1
clone size: -
J gene: TRBJ2-7
CDR3 protein: CATSSGTGGSYEQYF
CDR3 DNA: TGTGCCACCAGCAGCGGGACAGGGGGTTCCTACGAGCAGTACTTC

V gene: TRBV12-3/TRBV12-4
D gene: -
clone size: -
J gene: TRBJ1-2
CDR3 protein: CASSPSGHVITGGYTF
CDR3 DNA: TGTGCCAGCAGTCCCTCGGGACACGTCATTACGGGCGGCTACACCTTC

V gene: TRBV2
D gene: TRBD2
clone size: once
J gene: TRBJ2-1
CDR3 protein: CASRLAGTQTDEQFF
CDR3 DNA: TGCGCCAGCAGGCTAGCGGGGACACAAACCGATGAGCAGTTCTTC

V gene: TRBV7-8
D gene: TRBD2
clone size: few
J gene: TRBJ2-3
CDR3 protein: CASRTRTSGSGTDTQYF
CDR3 DNA: TGTGCCAGCAGAACCAGGACTAGCGGGAGTGGTACAGATACGCAGTATTTT

V gene: TRBV19
D gene: TRBD1
clone size: many
J gene: TRBJ2-1
CDR3 protein: CASSLSGGHNEQFF
CDR3 DNA: TGTGCCAGTAGCCTCTCAGGGGGCCACAATGAGCAGTTCTTC

V gene: TRBV12-3/TRBV12-4
D gene: -
clone size: -
J gene: TRBJ2-7
CDR3 protein: CASSYTGYEQYF
CDR3 DNA: TGTGCCAGCAGTTACACAGGCTACGAGCAGTACTTC

V gene: TRBV6-5
D gene: -
clone size: many
J gene: TRBJ1-2
CDR3 protein: CASRSDGRSLGYTF
CDR3 DNA: TGTGCCAGCAGGAGCGATGGACGGTCCCTTGGCTACACCTTC

V gene: TRBV19
D gene: -
clone size: many
J gene: TRBJ2-2
CDR3 protein: CASSNTGELFF
CDR3 DNA: TGTGCCAGTTCGAACACCGGGGAGCTGTTTTTT

V gene: TRBV7-8
D gene: TRBD1
clone size: -
J gene: TRBJ1-2
CDR3 protein: CASSLAGTGTIYGYTF
CDR3 DNA: TGTGCCAGCAGCTTAGCCGGGACAGGGACAATTTATGGCTACACCTTC

V gene: TRBV15
D gene: -
clone size: -
J gene: TRBJ1-1
CDR3 protein: CATSPQGGRRDTEAFF
CDR3 DNA: TGTGCCACCAGCCCCCAAGGGGGTCGGAGAGACACTGAAGCTTTCTTT

V gene: TRBV19
D gene: -
clone size: -
J gene: TRBJ1-1
CDR3 protein: CASSTPEGTEAFF
CDR3 DNA: TGTGCCAGTAGTACCCCGGAGGGCACTGAAGCTTTCTTT

V gene: TRBV29-1
D gene: -
clone size: many
J gene: TRBJ1-1
CDR3 protein: CSLSGGGYAEAFF
CDR3 DNA: TGCAGCCTATCGGGGGGCGGTTACGCTGAAGCTTTCTTT

V gene: TRBV19
D gene: -
clone size: once
J gene: TRBJ1-1
CDR3 protein: CASSIVGRMNTEAFF
CDR3 DNA: TGTGCCAGTAGTATTGTTGGCCGCATGAACACTGAAGCTTTCTTT

V gene: TRBV6-1
D gene: -
clone size: -
J gene: TRBJ1-1
CDR3 protein: CASLYRDTEAFF
CDR3 DNA: TGTGCCAGCCTTTATAGGGACACTGAAGCTTTCTTT

V gene: TRBV7-8
D gene: TRBD1
clone size: -
J gene: TRBJ1-6
CDR3 protein: CASIDRVGSPLHF
CDR3 DNA: TGTGCCAGCATCGACAGGGTCGGGTCACCCCTCCACTTT

V gene: TRBV20-1
D gene: -
clone size: many
J gene: TRBJ2-7
CDR3 protein: CSARSSQSYEQYF
CDR3 DNA: TGCAGTGCTAGGAGCAGTCAATCCTACGAGCAGTACTTC

V gene: TRBV4-1
D gene: TRBD1
clone size: -
J gene: TRBJ2-7
CDR3 protein: CASSQEVTGQIAYEQYF
CDR3 DNA: TGCGCCAGCAGCCAAGAGGTTACGGGACAGATAGCCTACGAGCAGTACTTC

V gene: TRBV7-6
D gene: TRBD2
clone size: -
J gene: TRBJ2-5
CDR3 protein: CASRPTSGQETQYF
CDR3 DNA: TGTGCCAGCAGGCCGACTAGCGGCCAAGAGACCCAGTACTTC

V gene: TRBV7-9
D gene: TRBD2
clone size: once
J gene: TRBJ2-3
CDR3 protein: CASSSGLTTTDTQYF
CDR3 DNA: TGTGCCAGCAGCTCGGGACTAACTACCACAGATACGCAGTATTTT

V gene: TRBV10-1
D gene: -
clone size: few
J gene: TRBJ2-5
CDR3 protein: CASSVLSAKETQYF
CDR3 DNA: TGCGCCAGCAGTGTTCTTTCCGCAAAAGAGACCCAGTACTTC

V gene: TRBV29-1
D gene: -
clone size: -
J gene: TRBJ1-1
CDR3 protein: CSVRISNTEAFF
CDR3 DNA: TGCAGCGTTAGGATAAGTAACACTGAAGCTTTCTTT

V gene: TRBV4-1
D gene: -
clone size: -
J gene: TRBJ1-1
CDR3 protein: CASSQGPMAWEAFF
CDR3 DNA: TGCGCCAGCAGCCAAGGACCCATGGCCTGGGAAGCTTTCTTT